These 10 T cell receptor beta chains were all obtained from the same sample, sequenced in a study of Siglec-9 on CD8 T cells in melanoma. This table comes from immunoSEQ multiplex PCR, and its TCRdb copy is limited to in-frame clones, with some not included. The repertoire holds 25,000 to 30,000 clones, 80% seen once, with approximately 6% in the top ten. The sequenced sample consisted of Siglec-9- CD8+ T cells sorted from blood. These receptor sequences come from a human donor in good health.

The J gene is TRBJ1-2, the V gene TRBV19; D gene uncertain. The V gene lost 1 base and the J gene lost 8 bases, with 8 bases spanning the gap. The CDR3 consists of 12 residues. Germline V gene data show CDR1 as LNHDA and CDR2 as SQIVND (reference sequence). CDR3 amino acids: CASSIGPYGYTF. In DNA form, the CDR3 reads TGTGCCAGTAGTATAGGGCCCTACGGCTACACCTTC.

This clone has just one count. The chain carries TRBV19 and TRBJ2-7; perhaps TRBD1 as D (6 bases). Trimming pared 4 bases from V and 0 bases from J, leaving 13 bases between. The CDR3 length is 15 residues. The germline V gene has CDR1 LNHDA and CDR2 SQIVND (reference sequence). CDR3 nucleotides: TGTGCCAGTAGTAAGAGCCGGGACAACTCCTACGAGCAGTACTTC. The encoded protein is CASSKSRDNSYEQYF.

This chain uses TRBV21-1 with TRBJ2-7; TRBD1, the table's D call, lacks a check against the DNA. TRBV21-1 corresponds to a pseudogene. This CDR3 region has 17 residues. The CDR3 DNA is TGTGCCAGCAGCAAAGTAGGGGCAGGGGTGAGCTCCTACGAGCAGTACGTC. Translation: CASSKVGAGVSSYEQYV.

This clone was detected only a few times. The rearrangement uses TRBV7-8 and TRBJ1-5, with TRBD1 as a possible D gene (5 bases). This CDR3 comprises 13 residues. Between the trimmed V and J ends, which lost 5 bases and 3 bases, there was a span of 8 bases. The germline gives CDR1 SGHVS, CDR2 FQNEAQ. DNA of the CDR3: TGTGCCAGCAGCGGGGGGAACAATCAGCCCCAGCATTTT. This encodes CASSGGNNQPQHF.

The sample holds a few counts of this clone. The chain carries TRBV29-1 and TRBJ1-1; 11 nucleotides match TRBD1. Germline V CDR1 and CDR2: SQVTM, ANQGSEA. The CDR3 covers 14 residues. With V trimmed by 7 bases and J by 4 bases, 8 bases remained unmatched. CDR3 loop: CSAASGTGGTEAFF. CDR3 nucleotide sequence: TGCAGCGCCGCCTCCGGGACAGGGGGCACTGAAGCTTTCTTT.

V usage is TRBV2 and J usage is TRBJ2-5; perhaps TRBD2 as D (6 bases). The V gene lost 6 bases and the J gene lost 6 bases, with 20 bases spanning the gap. The CDR3 loop spans 15 amino acids. Germline CDR1 reads SNHLY; CDR2 reads FYNNEI. The CDR3 spells CASRLNGGDGKTQYF. In DNA form, the CDR3 reads TGTGCCAGCAGACTTAACGGAGGGGACGGGAAGACCCAGTACTTC.

This chain connects TRBV5-6 to TRBJ2-2, with 10 bases that match TRBD1. This CDR3 is 15 amino acids long. Trimming cost V 3 bases and J 5 bases; bases outside gene matches: 4. Per the germline V gene, CDR1 is SGHDT and CDR2 is YYEEEE. The CDR3 sequence is CASSSGTGVTGELFF. The CDR3 DNA reads as TGTGCCAGCAGCTCGGGGACAGGGGTGACCGGGGAGCTGTTTTTT. Complete variable domain (other parts from reference TRBV5-6 and TRBJ2-2): DAGVTQSPTHLIKTRGQQVTLRCSPKSGHDTVSWYQQALGQGPQFIFQYYEEEERQRGNFPDRFSGHQFPNYSSELNVNALLLGDSALYLCASSSGTGVTGELFFGEGSRLTVL.

This rearrangement joins TRBV7-9 to TRBJ2-7; 8 bases map to TRBD2. The CDR3 covers 14 residues. Per germline, CDR1 SEHNR and CDR2 FQNEAQ (reference sequence). V gave up 0 bases and J gave up 5 bases; unmatched junction bases: 3. CDR3 sequence (DNA): TGTGCCAGCAGCTTAGCCGGGACTAGGAACGAGCAGTACTTC. It is translated as CASSLAGTRNEQYF.

The chain uses TRBV29-1 and TRBJ1-2, with D uncertain. The CDR3 runs 12 residues. Per the germline V gene, CDR1 is SQVTM and CDR2 is ANQGSEA. Trimming stripped 7 bases from V and 8 bases from J, with 17 bases between. CDR3 sequence (DNA): TGCAGCGCCCCTGAGAGATTTGTCGGCTACACCTTC. This sequence encodes CSAPERFVGYTF.

The J gene is TRBJ1-1, the V gene TRBV11-1, with unresolved D. The CDR3 covers 11 residues. V was trimmed by 3 bases and J by 1 base, leaving 0 bases between them. Germline V gives CDR1 SGHAT, CDR2 FQDESV (reference sequence). CDR3 DNA: TGTGCCAGCAGCTTGAACACTGAAGCTTTCTTT. Its protein is CASSLNTEAFF.